This T cell receptor (beta chain) was documented in a study of blood T cells in healthy people across ages. Sample donors were healthy Caucasian individuals that came from Russia, aged roughly 6 to 100. Each sample gave at least 6.5 million isolated PBMCs. With respect to this clonotype: What it binds is not known.

The germline gives CDR1 MRHNA, CDR2 SNTAGT. This CDR3 has 15 residues. Study-wide results and caveats: The study could not conclusively compare naive and antigen-experienced cells, given its unsorted PBMCs.

Together with a sample-barcoded 5' primer, a J-beta primer mix was included in a second PCR lasting roughly 6 to 12 cycles. The yield of each sample was at least 2.5 million CDR3-containing paired-end reads. TCRdb re-called the 5' RACE reads through MiXCR, storing one row per CDR3 protein. The sample lists 1.8 million or so distinct CDR3 sequences, about 39% seen once, with around 23% in the top ten. The rearrangement links TRBV6-4 to TRBJ2-4; maybe TRBD2 (6 bases). The tail of the sequence fits TRBJ2-7 better, so the J call may be wrong. The sample was blood. The sequence was obtained from a human donor in good health. The CDR3 region is CASSDSTGLNYEQYF. As DNA, the CDR3 is TGTGCCAGCAGTGACTCAACCGGACTAAACTACGAGCAGTACTTC.